The 18 T cell receptor beta chains listed next were all sequenced from one sample in a study of CD8+ T cells in alopecia areata. Sorting used CD4, CD8alpha, NKG2D, NKG2ACE and other markers on pooled cutaneous lymph node cells. Sequencing relied on a cDNA template that was reverse transcribed from extracted RNA. Generated by immunoSEQ multiplex PCR, the TCRdb table keeps only in-frame clones and is missing some. There are around 20,000 clones in the sample, none observed a single time. The sequencing input was CD8+ T cells sorted from a lymph node. These receptors all come from a C3H/HeJ mouse with alopecia areata. MHC haplotype: H2-k.

Concerning this clone itself: Gene names follow the mouse nomenclature. The sequenced fragment ends 4 residues before the CDR3 boundary, so the rest is inferred from the germline J gene. The J gene is TRBJ1-1, the V gene TRBV13-2, with a weak D call TRBD1 (6 bases). The CDR3 is 11 residues long. Looked up from germline, CDR1 is NNHNN and CDR2 is SYGAGS (reference sequence). The V end lost 5 bases, the J end lost 4 bases, and 6 bases lay between the germline ends. The CDR3 bases that were read are TGTGCCAGCGGACAGGGCACA. Protein sequence: CASGQGT. The CDR3 in full is CASGQGTEVFF.

This clone was counted a few times. Mouse names are used for the genes. The read comes to an end 4 residues before the CDR3 does, leaving the germline J gene to fill in the end. The chain combines TRBV19 with TRBJ2-1, with D possibly being TRBD1 (5 bases). Trimming took off 2 bases at V and 0 bases at J, with 6 bases between the two ends. In germline, CDR1 is FNHDT, CDR2 SITEND (reference sequence). The CDR3 covers 14 residues. This CDR3 is CASSIDSNYAEQFF. Incomplete CDR3 DNA: TGTGCCAGCAGTATTGACAGTAACTATGCT.

This clone was counted a few times. Gene names are the mouse ones. The DNA ends 4 residues before the CDR3 does, and the rest of the CDR3 is filled in from the germline J gene. This chain connects TRBV13-3 to TRBJ1-1, with a weak D call TRBD1 (5 bases). Germline CDR1 NNHDY, CDR2 SYVADS. V was clipped by 4 bases and J by 1 base, with 8 bases between them. CDR3 size: 13 residues. Here the CDR3 reads CASSWTLNTEVFF. The CDR3 bases that were read are TGTGCCAGCAGTTGGACATTAAACACA.

This clone was picked up a small number of times. Gene names and germline match the mouse. The read falls 4 residues short of the CDR3 end, and the missing part is taken from the germline J gene. The V and J genes are TRBV1 and TRBJ1-2; 7 bases agree with TRBD1. Trimming at V came to 6 bases and at J to 4 bases, leaving 5 bases not matched to a gene. This CDR3 region has 13 residues. From germline, CDR1 is NSQYPW and CDR2 LRSPGD (reference sequence). The sequenced part of the CDR3 DNA is TGCACCTGCAGGACAGGGAGGGGCTCC. Protein: CTCRTGRGS. The entire CDR3 is CTCRTGRGSDYTF.

Note on this clone: All gene names here are mouse names. The CDR3 end lies 4 residues beyond the end of the read and is filled in from the germline J gene. This chain connects TRBV3 to TRBJ2-5; 11 nucleotides match TRBD2. The CDR3 spans 13 residues. Looked up from germline, CDR1 is SNHLY and CDR2 is FYNGKV (reference sequence). CDR3 loop: CASSRDWGDTQYF. Partial CDR3 DNA: TGTGCCAGCAGCCGGGACTGGGGGGAC.

Concerning this clone itself: Any gene name here is a mouse gene name. CDR3 amino acids: CASSDLGGLQNTLYF. The CDR3 DNA, read in part, is TGTGCCAGCAGTGACCTGGGGGGGCTGCAAAAC. This chain links TRBV13-3 with TRBJ2-4, with TRBD2 matching over 10 bases. The read is 4 residues too short to cover the CDR3 end, so that end is filled in from the germline J gene. The germline gives CDR1 NNHDY, CDR2 SYVADS. The junction had 3 bases not matched to a gene; V was cut back by 2 bases and J by 3 bases. The CDR3 extends over 15 amino acids. Together with reference TRBV13-3 and TRBJ2-4, the CDR3 gives the full variable domain: EAAVTQSPRSKVAVTGGKVTLSCHQTNNHDYMYWYRQDTGHGLRLIHYSYVADSTEKGDIPDGYKASRPSQENFSLILELASLSQTAVYFCASSDLGGLQNTLYFGAGTRLSVL.

This clone showed up just a few times. These gene names are mouse names. Coverage ceases 4 residues before the CDR3 finishes, and the germline J gene fills in the end. The V and J genes are TRBV1 and TRBJ2-5; 9 bases agree with TRBD1. Germline-derived CDR1 and CDR2 are NSQYPW and LRSPGD (reference sequence). J lost 3 bases, V lost 3 bases, and 4 bases had no gene match. The length of the CDR3 is 15 residues. CDR3 residues: CTCSARQGGQDTQYF. CDR3 DNA, as far as it was read: TGCACCTGCAGTGCCCGACAGGGGGGTCAAGAC.

This clone was seen at least ten times. Gene names are mouse gene names. The sequenced fragment ends 4 residues before the CDR3 boundary, so the rest is inferred from the germline J gene. V usage is TRBV19 and J usage is TRBJ2-3; TRBD2 matches 10 bases. With 4 bases clipped from V and 1 base from J, the junction kept 0 bases outside the gene matches. Germline loops: CDR1 FNHDT, CDR2 SITEND (reference sequence). The CDR3 covers 14 residues. CDR3 DNA (partial): TGTGCCAGCAGTGGACTGGGGGGTGCAGAA. Its protein is CASSGLGGAE. The complete CDR3 reads CASSGLGGAETLYF.

This clone appeared a few times. The TCRdb protein fails to match the DNA translation at residue 12; the protein reported here was translated from the DNA. The gene names given are mouse names. The read terminates 3 residues ahead of where the CDR3 ends, so the germline J gene completes it. The chain links TRBV19 to TRBJ1-6; 11 nucleotides align to TRBD1. TRBJ1-6 is an open reading frame, and its role is uncertain. CDR1 is FNHDT and CDR2 is SITEND in the germline V gene (reference sequence). This CDR3 spans 15 amino acids. Trimming removed 0 bases from V and 10 bases from J; junction bases left unmatched: 3. CDR3 protein: CASSIGTGGASPLYF. The CDR3 DNA, read in part, is TGTGCCAGCAGTATAGGGACAGGGGGCGCGTCGCCC.

This clone came up many times. Gene names follow the mouse nomenclature. Sequencing ends 4 residues short of the CDR3 end; the germline J gene provides the rest. This chain links TRBV13-3 with TRBJ2-1, with 7 bases aligning to TRBD1. The V gene end was trimmed by 3 bases and the J gene end by 0 bases; junction bases not matched to a gene: 3. Germline V CDR1 and CDR2: NNHDY, SYVADS. CDR3 length: 15 residues. The CDR3 DNA, read in part, is TGTGCCAGCAGTGGGGGACAGACTAACTATGCT. Translated, it gives CASSGGQTNYA. The entire CDR3 protein is CASSGGQTNYAEQFF.

This clone was counted only a few times. These gene names are mouse names. The read terminates 4 residues before the CDR3 end, so the remaining end is supplied by the germline J gene. This sequence joins TRBV13-3 and TRBJ2-2, with 8 positions matching TRBD2. V trimming: 3 bases; J trimming: 3 bases; junction bases outside the gene matches: 1. This CDR3 has 14 residues. In germline, CDR1 is NNHDY, CDR2 SYVADS. The CDR3 here is CASSGGGDTGQLYF. Incomplete CDR3 DNA: TGTGCCAGCAGTGGTGGGGGGGACACCGGG.

This clone was counted a few times. Gene labels here are mouse ones. Sequencing ends 4 residues short of the CDR3 end; the germline J gene provides the rest. J is TRBJ2-1 and V is TRBV19; D may be TRBD1 (6 bases). Germline V gene sequence: CDR1 FNHDT, CDR2 SITEND (reference sequence). V gave up 4 bases and J gave up 0 bases, with 11 bases separating them. The CDR3 has 15 amino acids. CDR3 region: CASSLGTNNYAEQFF. The sequenced CDR3 bases are TGTGCCAGCAGTCTAGGGACAAATAACTATGCT.

In its sample, this clone was seen many times. Genes and germline come from the mouse. The sequence runs out 4 residues before the end of the CDR3; the remainder is reconstructed from the germline J gene. The V call is TRBV13-3, the J call TRBJ2-7; D unclear. Germline values: CDR1 NNHDY, CDR2 SYVADS. V dropped 0 bases and J dropped 3 bases, with 7 bases sitting between them. The CDR3 runs to 13 residues. CDR3 DNA (partial): TGTGCCAGCAGTGATGCAGGCCTCTAT. Translated, it gives CASSDAGLY. The CDR3 in its entirety is CASSDAGLYEQYF.

This clone has more than one count but fewer than ten. Mouse gene names and germline throughout. Coverage ceases 4 residues before the CDR3 finishes, and the germline J gene fills in the end. This chain joins TRBV19 and TRBJ2-1; D gene uncertain. Germline lookup yields CDR1 FNHDT and CDR2 SITEND (reference sequence). The CDR3 runs 14 residues. The V end lost 0 bases, the J end lost 3 bases, and 7 bases lay between the germline ends. CDR3 sequence: CASSIDSLYAEQFF. The CDR3 DNA, read in part, is TGTGCCAGCAGTATAGACAGCCTCTATGCT.

As for this clone: Any gene name here is a mouse gene name. Read sequence stops 4 residues before the CDR3 end, and the germline J gene provides the missing end. The rearrangement joins TRBV1 to TRBJ1-4; D is ambiguous. Trimming removed 0 bases from V and 2 bases from J, with 13 bases in between. CDR1 is NSQYPW, CDR2 LRSPGD, per germline (reference sequence). This CDR3 contains 17 residues. This CDR3 is CTCSADKGRFSNERLFF. The sequenced CDR3 bases are TGCACCTGCAGTGCAGATAAAGGCAGGTTCTCCAACGAA.

Concerning this clone itself: Gene names and germline match the mouse. The read halts 4 residues ahead of the CDR3 end, with the missing end drawn from the germline J gene. The chain uses TRBV29 and TRBJ2-7; 8 bases map to TRBD1. This CDR3 region has 13 residues. Germline CDR1 is MSHET and CDR2 is SYDVDS. The CDR3 DNA, read in part, is TGTGCTAGCAGTCTTGTACAGGGGGAT. Amino acid sequence: CASSLVQGD. The CDR3 as a whole reads CASSLVQGDEQYF.

A remark on this clone: Germline and genes: mouse. CDR3 DNA (partial): TGTGCCAGCACACAGGGGGACTCC. The encoded protein is CASTQGDS. The CDR3 as a whole reads CASTQGDSDYTF. The rearrangement uses TRBV13-2 and TRBJ1-2, with TRBD1 matching 8 bases. Read coverage stops 4 residues before the CDR3 terminus; the germline J gene supplies the remainder. The CDR3 loop spans 12 amino acids. Germline V gene lookup returns CDR1 NNHNN and CDR2 SYGAGS (reference sequence). J gave up 3 bases and V 7 bases, and 2 bases lay outside the gene matches.

This clone was recorded a few times. At residue 12, the TCRdb protein and translated DNA are inconsistent; the protein given comes from the DNA. Gene names and germline refer to mouse. The read terminates 3 residues before the CDR3 end, so the remaining end is supplied by the germline J gene. The rearrangement joins TRBV1 to TRBJ1-6, with D possibly TRBD1 on 5 matching bases. TRBJ1-6 is labeled an ORF, and its function is uncertain. Germline V gene lookup returns CDR1 NSQYPW and CDR2 LRSPGD (reference sequence). This CDR3 spans 15 amino acids. The V gene lost 0 bases and the J gene lost 4 bases, with 7 bases spanning the gap. This chain's CDR3 is CTCSAEDRYNSPLYF. Partial CDR3 DNA: TGCACCTGCAGTGCAGAAGACAGATATAATTCGCCC.